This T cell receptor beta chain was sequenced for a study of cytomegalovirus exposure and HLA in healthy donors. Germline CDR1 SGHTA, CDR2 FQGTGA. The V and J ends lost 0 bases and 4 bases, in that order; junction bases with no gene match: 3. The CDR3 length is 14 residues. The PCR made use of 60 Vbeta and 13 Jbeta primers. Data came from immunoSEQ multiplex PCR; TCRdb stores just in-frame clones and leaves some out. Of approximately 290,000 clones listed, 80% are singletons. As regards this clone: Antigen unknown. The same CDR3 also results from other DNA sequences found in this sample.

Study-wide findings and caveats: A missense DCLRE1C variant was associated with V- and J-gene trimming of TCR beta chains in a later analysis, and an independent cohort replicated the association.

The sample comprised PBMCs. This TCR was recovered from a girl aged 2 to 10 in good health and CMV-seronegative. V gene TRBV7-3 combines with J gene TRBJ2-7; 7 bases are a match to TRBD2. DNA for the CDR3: TGTGCCAGCAGCTTAACGGGAGGGGCGTACGAGCAGTACTTC. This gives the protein CASSLTGGAYEQYF.